Presented here are 29 T cell receptor beta chains from one specimen sequenced in a study of blood T cell repertoires in COVID-19. TCRdb's copy holds only in-frame clones and misses some; the assay was immunoSEQ multiplex PCR. The sample includes under 150,000 clones, around 81% of them seen just once. Sequenced: peripheral blood. The origin of the receptors is a human donor in a cohort sampled during active COVID-19.

The J gene is TRBJ1-3, the V gene TRBV5-4; 7 bases match TRBD1. Germline-derived CDR1 and CDR2 are SGHNT and YYREEE (reference sequence). Trimming at V came to 2 bases and at J to 0 bases, leaving 8 bases not matched to a gene. The CDR3 sequence is 17 residues long. This CDR3 is CASSFFTGAVSGNTIYF. In nucleotides, the CDR3 is TGTGCCAGCAGCTTTTTCACAGGGGCCGTCTCTGGAAACACCATATATTTT.

The genes are TRBV3-1 (or the pseudogene TRBV3-2) and TRBJ1-2, with 11 bases fitting TRBD1. The CDR3 runs 15 residues. The germline V gene has CDR1 LGHDT and CDR2 YNNKEL (reference sequence). V trimming: 2 bases; J trimming: 4 bases; junction bases outside the gene matches: 3. CDR3 bases: TGTGCCAGCAGCCAACCGGGACAGGGGGGCTATGGCTACACCTTC. Translation gives CASSQPGQGGYGYTF.

This chain joins TRBV15 and TRBJ1-1; 10 nucleotides line up with TRBD1. The CDR3 loop spans 15 amino acids. Trimming at V came to 4 bases and at J to 3 bases, leaving 5 bases not matched to a gene. Germline loops: CDR1 LNHNV, CDR2 YYDKDF (reference sequence). DNA of the CDR3: TGTGCCACCAGCACCCGGGACAGGGGTCACACTGAAGCTTTCTTT. Translation: CATSTRDRGHTEAFF.

V is TRBV7-3 and J is TRBJ2-7, with D tentatively TRBD1 (5 bases). The CDR3 covers 14 residues. Germline V gene data show CDR1 as SGHTA and CDR2 as FQGTGA. The V gene lost 5 bases and the J gene lost 5 bases, with 16 bases spanning the gap. The CDR3 sequence: CASSPGHGSNEQYF. The CDR3 nucleotides are TGTGCCAGCAGCCCCGGACACGGTTCCAACGAGCAGTACTTC.

This clone was observed a handful of times. This chain links TRBV30 with TRBJ1-5; D possibly corresponds to TRBD1 (5 bases). The germline V gene encodes CDR1 GTSNPN and CDR2 SVGIG (reference sequence). V dropped 5 bases and J dropped 5 bases, with 16 bases sitting between them. This CDR3 has 14 amino acids. CDR3 DNA sequence: TGTGCCTGGGGTACTGGGACTTTCCATCAGCCCCAGCATTTT. It yields the protein CAWGTGTFHQPQHF.

CDR3 in DNA: TGTGCCAGCAGCGCGAAGGGACTACTCTGGGGAGATACGCAGTATTTT. This gives the protein CASSAKGLLWGDTQYF. The genes are TRBV13 and TRBJ2-3, with 7 bases identical to TRBD2. The CDR3 contains 16 residues. Germline V gene data show CDR1 as PRHDT and CDR2 as FYEKMQ (reference sequence). V shed 5 bases and J 5 bases; nucleotides not matched to a gene: 13.

V usage is TRBV28 and J usage is TRBJ2-7; perhaps TRBD1 as D (5 bases). V was cut by 5 bases and J by 1 base, with 15 bases left in between. The CDR3 length is 15 residues. Germline V CDR1 and CDR2: MDHEN, SYDVKM. CDR3: CASSPTVQGSYEQYF. CDR3 coding DNA: TGTGCCAGCAGTCCGACCGTTCAGGGATCCTACGAGCAGTACTTC.

J is TRBJ2-3 and V is TRBV4-1, with a possible D match to TRBD2 (5 bases). This CDR3 region has 18 residues. Germline V gene lookup returns CDR1 MGHRA and CDR2 YSYEKL. V was clipped by 10 bases and J by 5 bases, with 31 bases between them. The CDR3 DNA is TGCGCCACCACGGAGGACGTTACCGGGATCAGGAGTTTAGATACGCAGTATTTT. Encoded protein: CATTEDVTGIRSLDTQYF.

This clone was found a few times. This rearrangement joins TRBV7-9 to TRBJ1-3, with unresolved D. Trimming removed 1 base at V and 8 bases at J, with 18 bases between. Germline values: CDR1 SEHNR, CDR2 FQNEAQ (reference sequence). The CDR3 covers 16 residues. The CDR3 nucleotides are TGTGCCAGCAGCTTAGGGGTCCTAGGAGGCGCAGACACCATATATTTT. This codes for CASSLGVLGGADTIYF.

V usage is TRBV19 and J usage is TRBJ1-5; 7 bases are shared with TRBD1. Germline values: CDR1 LNHDA, CDR2 SQIVND (reference sequence). With V trimmed by 6 bases and J by 2 bases, 4 bases remained unmatched. This CDR3 is 14 amino acids long. This chain's CDR3 is CASSRDRGNQPQHF. CDR3 in DNA: TGTGCCAGTAGCCGGGACAGAGGCAATCAGCCCCAGCATTTT.

This clone was detected a few times. The genes are TRBV29-1 and TRBJ1-1; tentatively, D is TRBD1 (5 bases). Trimming took 7 bases from V and 6 from J, leaving 15 bases between them. The germline gives CDR1 SQVTM, CDR2 ANQGSEA. The CDR3 is 12 amino acids. CDR3 amino acids: CSGGSGGSEAFF. In DNA, the CDR3 is TGCAGCGGGGGGTCGGGTGGCTCTGAAGCTTTCTTT.

The rearrangement links TRBV15 to TRBJ1-1; a possible D gene is TRBD1 (5 bases). The V and J ends lost 0 bases and 3 bases respectively, with 8 bases between them. Germline V gene sequence: CDR1 LNHNV, CDR2 YYDKDF (reference sequence). The CDR3 has 14 residues. In DNA, the CDR3 is TGTGCCACCAGCAGAGACTGGGGGGACACTGAAGCTTTCTTT. The encoded protein is CATSRDWGDTEAFF.

The chain has TRBV7-6 and TRBJ1-2, with unresolved D. The V and J ends lost 1 base and 0 bases respectively, with 9 bases between them. CDR1 and CDR2 from the germline V gene are SGHVS and FNYEAQ. The CDR3 length is 15 residues. As DNA, the CDR3 is TGTGCCAGCAGCTTAGTTTACAGCACTAACTATGGCTACACCTTC. This gives the protein CASSLVYSTNYGYTF.

A word on this clone: Other DNA sequences in this sample translate to the same CDR3. The V call is TRBV2, the J call TRBJ2-5; no clear D gene. Trimming left V 4 bases short and J 5 bases short, with 5 bases between. Germline V gives CDR1 SNHLY, CDR2 FYNNEI. The CDR3 is 11 residues long. The chain's CDR3 is CASSVRETQYF. The CDR3 DNA is TGTGCCAGCAGTGTCCGGGAGACCCAGTACTTC. Full variable domain (remainder filled in from reference TRBV2 and TRBJ2-5): EPEVTQTPSHQVTQMGQEVILRCVPISNHLYFYWYRQILGQKVEFLVSFYNNEISEKSEIFDDQFSVERPDGSNFTLKIRSTKLEDSAMYFCASSVRETQYFGPGTRLLVL.

The chain carries TRBV6-5 and TRBJ1-1, with TRBD1 identical over 7 bases. Germline CDR1 is MNHEY and CDR2 is SVGAGI. The CDR3 covers 13 residues. Trimming cost V 7 bases and J 8 bases; bases outside gene matches: 10. This CDR3 is CASTAGGTREAFF. In DNA form, the CDR3 reads TGTGCCAGCACCGCAGGGGGGACGAGAGAAGCTTTCTTT.

The chain employs TRBV5-4 and TRBJ1-2; D gene unclear. CDR1 and CDR2 from the germline V gene are SGHNT and YYREEE (reference sequence). The CDR3 extends over 15 amino acids. Trimming took off 2 bases at V and 8 bases at J, with 19 bases between the two ends. In DNA form, the CDR3 reads TGTGCCAGCAGCTTCCCATCTGAGGTTGTTTGGGGCTACACCTTC. This codes for CASSFPSEVVWGYTF.

V and J are TRBV4-1 and TRBJ2-2; D is possibly TRBD1 (5 bases). CDR1 is MGHRA, CDR2 YSYEKL, per germline. The V gene lost 2 bases and the J gene lost 5 bases, with 12 bases spanning the gap. The CDR3 runs 15 residues. The CDR3 DNA is TGCGCCAGCAGCCAACTGACAGCCTTAACCGGGGAGCTGTTTTTT. It translates to CASSQLTALTGELFF.

This chain links TRBV11-2 with TRBJ2-1; 8 bases map to TRBD2. The CDR3 length is 15 residues. Germline trimming cut 5 bases from V and 2 bases from J; bases unmatched to any gene: 5. The germline CDR1 and CDR2 sequences are SGHAT and FQNNGV. CDR3 residues: CASSPPGLAYNEQFF. The DNA for the CDR3 is TGTGCCAGCAGCCCCCCGGGACTAGCCTACAATGAGCAGTTCTTC.

This chain uses TRBV28 with TRBJ2-3; 7 nucleotides align to TRBD2. Losses at the gene ends were 6 bases for V and 1 base for J; bases not matched to a gene: 10. From germline, CDR1 is MDHEN and CDR2 SYDVKM. The CDR3 is 16 amino acids. The CDR3: CASSFPNAGGTDTQYF. DNA of the CDR3: TGTGCCAGCAGCTTCCCTAACGCGGGGGGCACAGATACGCAGTATTTT. Variable domain in full (rest from reference TRBV28 and TRBJ2-3): DVKVTQSSRYLVKRTGEKVFLECVQDMDHENMFWYRQDPGLGLRLIYFSYDVKMKEKGDIPEGYSVSREKKERFSLILESASTNQTSMYLCASSFPNAGGTDTQYFGPGTRLTVL.

V and J are TRBV7-9 and TRBJ2-7; 9 bases line up with TRBD1. The CDR3 covers 14 residues. Unmatched junction bases numbered 8, after V lost 7 bases and J lost 4 bases. CDR1 is SEHNR and CDR2 is FQNEAQ in the germline V gene (reference sequence). In DNA form, the CDR3 reads TGTGCCAGCAACCCGGGGACAGGGTCTTACGAGCAGTACTTC. Residues: CASNPGTGSYEQYF.

The chain recombines TRBV5-4 with TRBJ1-6; D remains ambiguous. The CDR3 is 12 amino acids. V was cut by 4 bases and J by 10 bases, with 9 bases left in between. Germline CDR1 is SGHNT and CDR2 is YYREEE (reference sequence). The CDR3 here is CASSGSLSPLHF. The CDR3 nucleotides read TGTGCCAGCAGCGGGAGTCTGTCACCCCTCCACTTT.

There are a few counts of this clone. V usage is TRBV4-1 and J usage is TRBJ1-2; D unclear. Germline V gene sequence: CDR1 MGHRA, CDR2 YSYEKL. The germline V and J ends were trimmed by 2 bases and 6 bases, with 13 bases remaining between them. This CDR3 contains 14 residues. CDR3 coding DNA: TGCGCCAGCAGCCAATCCGCGGAAATCCATGGCTACACCTTC. Amino acids: CASSQSAEIHGYTF.

The chain is built from TRBV6-5 and TRBJ2-7, with D perhaps TRBD1 (5 bases). Trimming pared 3 bases from V and 0 bases from J, leaving 9 bases between. There are 14 residues in the CDR3. The germline V gene encodes CDR1 MNHEY and CDR2 SVGAGI. The CDR3 DNA reads TGTGCCAGCAGTTATGACAGCGCCTCCTACGAGCAGTACTTC. It codes for CASSYDSASYEQYF.

The V call is TRBV6-5, the J call TRBJ1-2; 9 nucleotides agree with TRBD1. CDR1 is MNHEY and CDR2 is SVGAGI in the germline V gene. The CDR3 has 14 amino acids. V shed 5 bases and J 2 bases; nucleotides not matched to a gene: 3. CDR3 nucleotides: TGTGCCAGCAGTCCGACAGGGGGGAACTATGGCTACACCTTC. It encodes CASSPTGGNYGYTF.

The CDR3 region is CASSLGTGGVRYYGYTF. The CDR3 DNA reads TGTGCCAGCAGCCTCGGGACAGGGGGAGTTCGGTACTATGGCTACACCTTC. The chain combines TRBV5-4 with TRBJ1-2; 11 bases map to TRBD1. The CDR3 has 17 amino acids. J lost 3 bases, V lost 4 bases, and 11 bases had no gene match. Germline V lookup: CDR1 SGHNT, CDR2 YYREEE (reference sequence).

The sample holds one count of this clone. The chain combines TRBV4-2 with TRBJ2-7; D not resolved. The CDR3 runs to 13 residues. Germline lookup yields CDR1 LGHNA and CDR2 YNFKEQ. Trimming left V 0 bases short and J 2 bases short, with 5 bases between. In DNA, the CDR3 is TGTGCCAGCAGCCAAGATTCCACCTACGAGCAGTACTTC. Translated, it gives CASSQDSTYEQYF.

The genes are TRBV18 and TRBJ1-6; D perhaps matches TRBD1 (5 bases). Trimming cost V 3 bases and J 7 bases, with 13 bases left between them. Germline loops: CDR1 KGHSH, CDR2 LQKENI. The CDR3 is 15 residues long. As DNA, the CDR3 is TGTGCCAGCTCACCGGGCAGGGATAGCAATTCACCCCTCCACTTT. It codes for CASSPGRDSNSPLHF.

The count of this clone is one. This chain links TRBV5-5 with TRBJ2-1, with TRBD2 identical over 10 bases. V was pared by 2 bases and J by 1 base, with 9 bases of the junction left unmatched. The CDR3 is 18 residues long. Germline V lookup: CDR1 SGHKS, CDR2 YYEKEE (reference sequence). CDR3 sequence: CASSFVIAGGQSYNEQFF. The CDR3 DNA sequence: TGTGCCAGCAGCTTTGTCATAGCGGGGGGTCAGTCCTACAATGAGCAGTTCTTC.

The chain carries TRBV2 and TRBJ1-2, with 10 nucleotides matching TRBD1. V dropped 0 bases and J dropped 4; count of bases not matched to a gene: 2. The CDR3 extends over 15 amino acids. CDR1 is SNHLY, CDR2 FYNNEI, per germline. Written as DNA, the CDR3 is TGTGCCAGCAGTGAAGCACGGACAGGGGGCTATGGCTACACCTTC. Translated: CASSEARTGGYGYTF.